This T cell receptor (beta chain) was identified in a study of PD-1 blockade in classical Hodgkin lymphoma. Time point here: cycle 4 day 1 (C4D1), after six to seven weeks of nivolumab. Every patient had relapsed following autologous stem cell transplantation, and cohorts differed in brentuximab vedotin exposure. Purification of CD4+ T cells from thawed PBMCs was performed via magnetic negative selection. TCRdb's copy holds only in-frame clones and misses some; the assay was immunoSEQ multiplex PCR. The table records more than 20,000 clones, around three quarters of them present only once. The CDR3 totals 16 residues. Looked up from germline, CDR1 is KGHSH and CDR2 is LQKENI. V was pared by 3 bases and J by 2 bases, with 15 bases between.

This clonotype was obtained from a human donor with classical Hodgkin lymphoma. Sequenced material: CD4+ T cells from blood, taken before the fourth cycle of nivolumab. The V call is TRBV18, the J call TRBJ2-3, with TRBD2 as a possible D gene (6 bases). In DNA form, the CDR3 reads TGTGCCAGCTCACCGAGGATAGCGGACACCACAGATACGCAGTATTTT. It specifies CASSPRIADTTDTQYF.